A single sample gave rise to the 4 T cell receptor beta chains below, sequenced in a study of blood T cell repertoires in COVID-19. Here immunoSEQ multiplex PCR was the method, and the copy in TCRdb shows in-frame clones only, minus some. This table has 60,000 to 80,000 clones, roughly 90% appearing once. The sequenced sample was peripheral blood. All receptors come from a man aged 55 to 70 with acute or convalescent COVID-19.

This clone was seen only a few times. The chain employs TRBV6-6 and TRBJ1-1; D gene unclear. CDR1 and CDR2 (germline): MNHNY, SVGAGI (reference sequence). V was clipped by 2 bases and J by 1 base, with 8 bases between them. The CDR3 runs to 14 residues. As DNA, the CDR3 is TGTGCCAGCAGTTACAACGGAGGGAACACTGAAGCTTTCTTT. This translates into CASSYNGGNTEAFF.

CDR3 in DNA: TGTGCCAGCAGTCCCGACAGGGTCAGAGAGCAGTACTTC. It specifies CASSPDRVREQYF. V is TRBV2 and J is TRBJ2-7, with 7 bases matching TRBD1. The CDR3 totals 13 residues. The junction had 8 bases not matched to a gene; V was cut back by 5 bases and J by 7 bases. Germline CDR1 is SNHLY and CDR2 is FYNNEI.

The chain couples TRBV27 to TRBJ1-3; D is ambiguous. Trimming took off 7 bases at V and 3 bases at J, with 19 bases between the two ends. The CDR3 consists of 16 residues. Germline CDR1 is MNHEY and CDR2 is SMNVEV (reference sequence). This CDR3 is CASTLSRPRDGNTIYF. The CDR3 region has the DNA TGTGCCAGCACCTTATCAAGGCCCCGGGATGGAAACACCATATATTTT.

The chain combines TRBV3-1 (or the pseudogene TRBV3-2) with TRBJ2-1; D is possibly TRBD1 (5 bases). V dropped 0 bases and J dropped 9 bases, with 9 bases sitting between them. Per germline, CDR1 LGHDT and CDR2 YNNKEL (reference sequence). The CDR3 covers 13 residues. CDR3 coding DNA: TGTGCCAGCAGCCAAGACAGGGCGGCTGAGCAGTTCTTC. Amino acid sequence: CASSQDRAAEQFF.